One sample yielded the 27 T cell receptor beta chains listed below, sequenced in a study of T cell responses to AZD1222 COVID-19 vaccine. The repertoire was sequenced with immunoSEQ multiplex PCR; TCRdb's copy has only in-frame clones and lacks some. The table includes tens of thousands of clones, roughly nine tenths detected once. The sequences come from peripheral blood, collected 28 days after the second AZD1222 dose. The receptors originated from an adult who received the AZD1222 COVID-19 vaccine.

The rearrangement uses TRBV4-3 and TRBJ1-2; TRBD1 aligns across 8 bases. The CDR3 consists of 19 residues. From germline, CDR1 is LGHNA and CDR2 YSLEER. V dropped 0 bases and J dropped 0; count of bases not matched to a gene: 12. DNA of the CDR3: TGCGCCAGCAGCCAAGATAATGGCAGGGGGCTAGGGGCTAACTATGGCTACACCTTC. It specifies CASSQDNGRGLGANYGYTF.

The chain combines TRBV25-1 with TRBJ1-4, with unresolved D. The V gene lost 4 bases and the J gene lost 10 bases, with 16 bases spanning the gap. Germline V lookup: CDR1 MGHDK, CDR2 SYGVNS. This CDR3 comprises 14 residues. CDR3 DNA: TGTGCCAGCAGTGCATGGGAGCCACGGGGAAAACTGTTTTTT. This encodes CASSAWEPRGKLFF.

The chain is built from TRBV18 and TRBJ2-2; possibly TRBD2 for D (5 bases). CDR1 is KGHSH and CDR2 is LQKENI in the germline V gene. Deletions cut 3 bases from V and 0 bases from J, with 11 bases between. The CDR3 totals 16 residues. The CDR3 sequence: CASSPLPDSNTGELFF. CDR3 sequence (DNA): TGTGCCAGCTCACCCCTCCCGGACTCGAACACCGGGGAGCTGTTTTTT.

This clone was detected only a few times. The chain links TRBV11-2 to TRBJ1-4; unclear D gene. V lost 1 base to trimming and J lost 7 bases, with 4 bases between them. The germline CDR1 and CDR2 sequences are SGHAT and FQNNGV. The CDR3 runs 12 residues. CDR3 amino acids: CASSLVGEKLFF. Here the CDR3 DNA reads TGTGCCAGCAGCTTAGTCGGTGAAAAACTGTTTTTT.

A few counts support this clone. The DNA of the CDR3 is TGTGCCAGTAGTATACAGGGGAACACTGAAGCTTTCTTT. Translated, it gives CASSIQGNTEAFF. J is TRBJ1-1 and V is TRBV19; tentatively, D is TRBD1 (5 bases). V was clipped by 2 bases and J by 1 base, with 5 bases between them. This CDR3 region has 13 residues. CDR1 is LNHDA, CDR2 SQIVND, per germline (reference sequence).

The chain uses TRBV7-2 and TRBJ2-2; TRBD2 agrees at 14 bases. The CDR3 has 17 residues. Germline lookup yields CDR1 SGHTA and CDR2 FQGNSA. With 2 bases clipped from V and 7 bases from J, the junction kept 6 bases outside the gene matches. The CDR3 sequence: CASSLMGLAGVDGELFF. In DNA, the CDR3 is TGTGCCAGCAGCTTAATGGGACTAGCGGGGGTTGACGGGGAGCTGTTTTTT.

The DNA for the CDR3 is TGTGCCAGCAGTCCCGTTCCGACAGCCACAGATACGCAGTATTTT. Translation: CASSPVPTATDTQYF. This rearrangement joins TRBV7-3 to TRBJ2-3; the D gene is possibly TRBD1 (5 bases). CDR3 length: 15 amino acids. V dropped 6 bases and J dropped 2 bases, with 15 bases sitting between them. Germline V CDR1 and CDR2: SGHTA, FQGTGA.

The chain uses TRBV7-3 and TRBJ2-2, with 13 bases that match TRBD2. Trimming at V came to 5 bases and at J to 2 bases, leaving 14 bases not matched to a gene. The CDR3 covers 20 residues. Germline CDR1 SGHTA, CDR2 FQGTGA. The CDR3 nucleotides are TGTGCCAGCAGCACCCGGACTAGCGGGGGTACCGGTGAAAACACCGGGGAGCTGTTTTTT. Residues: CASSTRTSGGTGENTGELFF.

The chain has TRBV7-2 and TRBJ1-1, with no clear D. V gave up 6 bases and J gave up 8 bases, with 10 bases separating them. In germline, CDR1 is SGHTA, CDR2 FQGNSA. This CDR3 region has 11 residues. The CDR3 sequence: CASSLKVEAFF. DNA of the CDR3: TGTGCCAGCAGTCTTAAGGTAGAAGCTTTCTTT. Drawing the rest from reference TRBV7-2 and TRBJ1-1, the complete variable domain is GAGVSQSPSNKVTEKGKDVELRCDPISGHTALYWYRQSLGQGLEFLIYFQGNSAPDKSGLPSDRFSAERTGGSVSTLTIQRTQQEDSAVYLCASSLKVEAFFGQGTRLTVV.

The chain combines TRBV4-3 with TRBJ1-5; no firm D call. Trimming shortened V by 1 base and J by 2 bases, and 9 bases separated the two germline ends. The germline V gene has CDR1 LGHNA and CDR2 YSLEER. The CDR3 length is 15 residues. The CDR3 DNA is TGCGCCAGCAGCCAAGTCGGTGGGGGCAATCAGCCCCAGCATTTT. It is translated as CASSQVGGGNQPQHF.

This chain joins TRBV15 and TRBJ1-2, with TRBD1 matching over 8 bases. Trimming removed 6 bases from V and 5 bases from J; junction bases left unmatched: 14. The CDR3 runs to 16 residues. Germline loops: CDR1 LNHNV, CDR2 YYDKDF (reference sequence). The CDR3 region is CATSSLFQGAGYGYTF. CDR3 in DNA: TGTGCCACCAGTTCATTATTTCAGGGGGCAGGATATGGCTACACCTTC.

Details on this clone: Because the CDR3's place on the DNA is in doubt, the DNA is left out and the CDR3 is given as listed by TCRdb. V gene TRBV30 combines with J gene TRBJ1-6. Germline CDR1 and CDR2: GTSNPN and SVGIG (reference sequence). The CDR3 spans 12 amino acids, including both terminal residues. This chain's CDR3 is CAWAIGTTGRIF.

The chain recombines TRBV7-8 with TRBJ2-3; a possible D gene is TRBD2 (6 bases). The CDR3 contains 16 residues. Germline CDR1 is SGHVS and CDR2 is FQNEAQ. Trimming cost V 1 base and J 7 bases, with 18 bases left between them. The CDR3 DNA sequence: TGTGCCAGCAGCTTAGAAGAGGCGGGACTTTCTCATACGCAGTATTTT. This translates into CASSLEEAGLSHTQYF.

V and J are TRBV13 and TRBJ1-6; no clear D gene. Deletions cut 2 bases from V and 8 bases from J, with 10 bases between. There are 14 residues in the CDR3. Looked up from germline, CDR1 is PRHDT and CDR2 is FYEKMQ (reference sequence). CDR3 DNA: TGTGCCAGCAGCTTAACGGGTTCTGATTCACCCCTCCACTTT. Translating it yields CASSLTGSDSPLHF.

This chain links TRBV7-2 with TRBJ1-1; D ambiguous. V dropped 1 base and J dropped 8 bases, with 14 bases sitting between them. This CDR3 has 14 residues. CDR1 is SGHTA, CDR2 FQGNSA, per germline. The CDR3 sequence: CASSLVAGRREAFF. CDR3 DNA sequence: TGTGCCAGCAGCTTAGTAGCCGGGCGGAGAGAAGCTTTCTTT.

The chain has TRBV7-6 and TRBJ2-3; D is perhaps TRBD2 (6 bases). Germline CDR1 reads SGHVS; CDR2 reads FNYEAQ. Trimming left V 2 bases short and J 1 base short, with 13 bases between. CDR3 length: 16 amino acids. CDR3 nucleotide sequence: TGTGCCAGCAGCTTATTGTCTAGCGAAGGCACAGATACGCAGTATTTT. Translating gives CASSLLSSEGTDTQYF.

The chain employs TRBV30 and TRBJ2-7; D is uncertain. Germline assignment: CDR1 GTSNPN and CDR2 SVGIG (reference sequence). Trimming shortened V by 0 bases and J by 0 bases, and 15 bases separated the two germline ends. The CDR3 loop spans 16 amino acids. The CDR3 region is CAWSVPGRTISYEQYF. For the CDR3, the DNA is TGTGCCTGGAGTGTACCTGGCAGAACCATCTCCTACGAGCAGTACTTC.

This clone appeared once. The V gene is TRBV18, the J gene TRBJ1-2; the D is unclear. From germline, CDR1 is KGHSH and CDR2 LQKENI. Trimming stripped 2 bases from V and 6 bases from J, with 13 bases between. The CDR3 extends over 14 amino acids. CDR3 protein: CASSPGAWADGYTF. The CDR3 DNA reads TGTGCCAGCTCACCAGGTGCTTGGGCGGATGGCTACACCTTC. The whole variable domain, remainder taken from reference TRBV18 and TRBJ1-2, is NAGVMQNPRHLVRRRGQEARLRCSPMKGHSHVYWYRQLPEEGLKFMVYLQKENIIDESGMPKERFSAEFPKEGPSILRIQQVVRGDSAAYFCASSPGAWADGYTFGSGTRLTVV.

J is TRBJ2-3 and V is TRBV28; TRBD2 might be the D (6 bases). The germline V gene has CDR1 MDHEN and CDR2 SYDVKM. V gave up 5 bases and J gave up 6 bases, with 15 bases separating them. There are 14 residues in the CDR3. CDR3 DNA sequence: TGTGCCAGCAGTGAGGGACTCCGCCCGGATACGCAGTATTTT. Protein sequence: CASSEGLRPDTQYF.

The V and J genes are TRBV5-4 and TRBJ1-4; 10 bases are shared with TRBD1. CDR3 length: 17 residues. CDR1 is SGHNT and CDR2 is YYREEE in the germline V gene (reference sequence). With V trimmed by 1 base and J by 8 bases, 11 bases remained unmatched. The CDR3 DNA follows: TGTGCCAGCAGCTTGCCCCCGCGACAGGGGGCCAGGGAAAAACTGTTTTTT. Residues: CASSLPPRQGAREKLFF. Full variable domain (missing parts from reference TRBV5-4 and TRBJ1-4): ETGVTQSPTHLIKTRGQQVTLRCSSQSGHNTVSWYQQALGQGPQFIFQYYREEENGRGNFPPRFSGLQFPNYSSELNVNALELDDSALYLCASSLPPRQGAREKLFFGSGTQLSVL.

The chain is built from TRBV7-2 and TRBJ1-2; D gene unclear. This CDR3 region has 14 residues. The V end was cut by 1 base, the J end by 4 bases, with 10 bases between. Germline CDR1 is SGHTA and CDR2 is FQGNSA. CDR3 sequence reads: CASSLVAETYGYTF. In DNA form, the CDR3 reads TGTGCCAGCAGCTTAGTCGCGGAAACCTATGGCTACACCTTC. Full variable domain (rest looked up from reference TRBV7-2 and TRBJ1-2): GAGVSQSPSNKVTEKGKDVELRCDPISGHTALYWYRQSLGQGLEFLIYFQGNSAPDKSGLPSDRFSAERTGGSVSTLTIQRTQQEDSAVYLCASSLVAETYGYTFGSGTRLTVV.

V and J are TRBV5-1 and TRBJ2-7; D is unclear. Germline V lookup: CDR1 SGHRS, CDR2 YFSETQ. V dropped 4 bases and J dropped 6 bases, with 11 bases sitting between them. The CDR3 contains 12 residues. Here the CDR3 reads CASSPPGREQYF. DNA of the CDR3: TGCGCCAGCAGCCCTCCAGGCCGCGAGCAGTACTTC.

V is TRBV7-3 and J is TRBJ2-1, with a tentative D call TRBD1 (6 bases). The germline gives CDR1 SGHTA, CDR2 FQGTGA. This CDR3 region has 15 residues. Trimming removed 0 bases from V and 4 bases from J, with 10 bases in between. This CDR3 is CASSLTGQPYNEQFF. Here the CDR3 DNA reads TGTGCCAGCAGCTTAACCGGACAGCCATACAATGAGCAGTTCTTC.

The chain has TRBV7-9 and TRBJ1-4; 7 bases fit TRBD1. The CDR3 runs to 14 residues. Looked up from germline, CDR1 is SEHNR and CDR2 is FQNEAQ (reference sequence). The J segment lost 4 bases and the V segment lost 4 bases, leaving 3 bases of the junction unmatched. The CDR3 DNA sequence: TGTGCCAGCAGCTGGGACAGCAGTAATGAAAAACTGTTTTTT. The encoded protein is CASSWDSSNEKLFF.

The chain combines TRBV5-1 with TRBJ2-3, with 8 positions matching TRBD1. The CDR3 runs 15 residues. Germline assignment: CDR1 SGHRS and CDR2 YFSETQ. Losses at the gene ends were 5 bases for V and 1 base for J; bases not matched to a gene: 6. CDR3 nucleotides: TGCGCCAGCAGTTCGTTGGACAGGGGCACAGATACGCAGTATTTT. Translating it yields CASSSLDRGTDTQYF. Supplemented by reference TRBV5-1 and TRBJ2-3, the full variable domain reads KAGVTQTPRYLIKTRGQQVTLSCSPISGHRSVSWYQQTPGQGLQFLFEYFSETQRNKGNFPGRFSGRQFSNSRSEMNVSTLELGDSALYLCASSSLDRGTDTQYFGPGTRLTVL.

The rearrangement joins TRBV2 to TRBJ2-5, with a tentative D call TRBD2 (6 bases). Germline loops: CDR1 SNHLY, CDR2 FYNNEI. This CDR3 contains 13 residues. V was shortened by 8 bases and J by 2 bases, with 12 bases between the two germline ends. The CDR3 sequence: CASGGGLQETQYF. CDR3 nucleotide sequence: TGTGCCAGCGGTGGGGGACTTCAAGAGACCCAGTACTTC.

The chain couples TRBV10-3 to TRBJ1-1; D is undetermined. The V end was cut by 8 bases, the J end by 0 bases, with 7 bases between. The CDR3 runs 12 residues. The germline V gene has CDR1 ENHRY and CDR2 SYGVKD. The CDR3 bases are TGTGCCATCGCCGGAGTGAACACTGAAGCTTTCTTT. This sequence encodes CAIAGVNTEAFF.